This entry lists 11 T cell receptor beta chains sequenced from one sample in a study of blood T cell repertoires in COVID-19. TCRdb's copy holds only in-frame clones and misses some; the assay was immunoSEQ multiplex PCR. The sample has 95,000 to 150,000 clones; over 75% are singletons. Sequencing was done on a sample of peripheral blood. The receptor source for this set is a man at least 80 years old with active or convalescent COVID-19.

CDR3 residues: CASSHTGDRSGANVLTF. In nucleotides, the CDR3 is TGCGCCAGCAGCCACACCGGGGACAGGTCTGGGGCCAACGTCCTGACTTTC. The rearrangement joins TRBV5-1 to TRBJ2-6, with 8 bases identical to TRBD1. CDR1 is SGHRS, CDR2 YFSETQ, per germline. The junction had 7 bases not matched to a gene; V was cut back by 4 bases and J by 1 base. CDR3 size: 17 residues. The full variable domain, in which reference TRBV5-1 and TRBJ2-6 provide the parts outside the CDR3, is KAGVTQTPRYLIKTRGQQVTLSCSPISGHRSVSWYQQTPGQGLQFLFEYFSETQRNKGNFPGRFSGRQFSNSRSEMNVSTLELGDSALYLCASSHTGDRSGANVLTFGAGSRLTVL.

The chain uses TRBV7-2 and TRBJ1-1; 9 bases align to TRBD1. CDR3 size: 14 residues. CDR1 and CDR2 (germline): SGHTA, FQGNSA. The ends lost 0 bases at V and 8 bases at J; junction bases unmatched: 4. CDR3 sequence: CASSLALGQGEAFF. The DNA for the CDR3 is TGTGCCAGCAGCTTAGCGCTGGGACAGGGCGAAGCTTTCTTT.

CDR3 amino acids: CASSRQGSGANVLTF. The CDR3 region has the DNA TGTGCCAGCAGTCGACAGGGGAGCGGGGCCAACGTCCTGACTTTC. The chain employs TRBV5-5 and TRBJ2-6, with 8 bases identical to TRBD1. V lost 5 bases and J lost 4; bases outside the gene matches: 5. The length of the CDR3 is 15 residues. CDR1 SGHKS and CDR2 YYEKEE come from the germline V gene (reference sequence). Looking up the rest from reference TRBV5-5 and TRBJ2-6 gives the full variable domain: DAGVTQSPTHLIKTRGQQVTLRCSPISGHKSVSWYQQVLGQGPQFIFQYYEKEERGRGNFPDRFSARQFPNYSSELNVNALLLGDSALYLCASSRQGSGANVLTFGAGSRLTVL.

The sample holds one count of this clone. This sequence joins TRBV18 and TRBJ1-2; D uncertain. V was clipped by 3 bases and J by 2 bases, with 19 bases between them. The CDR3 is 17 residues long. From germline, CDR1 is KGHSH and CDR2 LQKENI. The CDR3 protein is CASSPKLAGIPNYGYTF. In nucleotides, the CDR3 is TGTGCCAGCTCACCTAAGTTGGCCGGGATCCCCAACTATGGCTACACCTTC.

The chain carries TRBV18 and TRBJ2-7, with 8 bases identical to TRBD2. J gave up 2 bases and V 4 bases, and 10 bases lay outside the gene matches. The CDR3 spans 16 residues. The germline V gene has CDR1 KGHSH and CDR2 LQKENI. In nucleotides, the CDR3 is TGTGCCAGCTCACTTTCCTCCGGTAGCGGGACCTACGAGCAGTACTTC. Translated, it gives CASSLSSGSGTYEQYF.

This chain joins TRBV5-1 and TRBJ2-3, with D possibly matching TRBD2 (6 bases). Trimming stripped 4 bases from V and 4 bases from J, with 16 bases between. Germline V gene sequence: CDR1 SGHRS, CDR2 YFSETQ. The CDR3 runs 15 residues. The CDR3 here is CASSPGTLSPDTQYF. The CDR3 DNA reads TGCGCCAGCAGCCCAGGGACTCTTTCCCCAGATACGCAGTATTTT.

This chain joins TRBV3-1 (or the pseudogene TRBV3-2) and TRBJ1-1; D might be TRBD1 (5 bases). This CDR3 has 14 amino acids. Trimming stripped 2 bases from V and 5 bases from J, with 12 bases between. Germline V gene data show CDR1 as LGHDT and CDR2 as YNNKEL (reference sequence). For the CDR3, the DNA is TGTGCCAGCAGCCAACCGGGGGGGGTGACTGAAGCTTTCTTT. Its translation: CASSQPGGVTEAFF.

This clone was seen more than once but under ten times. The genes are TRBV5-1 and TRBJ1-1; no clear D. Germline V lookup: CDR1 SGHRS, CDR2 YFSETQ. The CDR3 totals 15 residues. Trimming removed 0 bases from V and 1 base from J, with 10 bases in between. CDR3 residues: CASSLETGGNTEAFF. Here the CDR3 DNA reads TGCGCCAGCAGCTTGGAGACGGGTGGGAACACTGAAGCTTTCTTT.

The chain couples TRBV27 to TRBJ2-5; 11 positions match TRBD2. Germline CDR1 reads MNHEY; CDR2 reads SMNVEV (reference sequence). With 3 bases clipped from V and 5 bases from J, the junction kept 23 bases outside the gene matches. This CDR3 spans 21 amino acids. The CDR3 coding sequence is TGTGCCAGCAGTTTGACTGGTATCCTCCTCCGCTCTAGCGGGGGGTCGGAGACCCAGTACTTC. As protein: CASSLTGILLRSSGGSETQYF.

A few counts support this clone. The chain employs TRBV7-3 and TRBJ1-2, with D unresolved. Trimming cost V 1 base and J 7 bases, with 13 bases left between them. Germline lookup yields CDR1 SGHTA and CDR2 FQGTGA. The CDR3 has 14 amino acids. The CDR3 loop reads CASSLNREGIGYTF. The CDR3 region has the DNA TGTGCCAGCAGCTTAAATCGGGAAGGTATTGGCTACACCTTC. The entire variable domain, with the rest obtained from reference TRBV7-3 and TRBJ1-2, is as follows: GAGVSQTPSNKVTEKGKYVELRCDPISGHTALYWYRQSLGQGPEFLIYFQGTGAADDSGLPNDRFFAVRPEGSVSTLKIQRTERGDSAVYLCASSLNREGIGYTFGSGTRLTVV.

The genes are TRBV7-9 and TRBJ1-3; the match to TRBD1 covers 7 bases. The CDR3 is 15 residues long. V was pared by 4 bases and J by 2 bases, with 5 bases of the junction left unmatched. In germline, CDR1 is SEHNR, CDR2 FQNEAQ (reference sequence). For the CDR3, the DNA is TGTGCCAGCAGCTCCACAGGGGAGCCTGGAAACACCATATATTTT. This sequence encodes CASSSTGEPGNTIYF.